Below are 5 T cell receptor beta chains sequenced from a single sample in a study of shared clonotypes between healthy human individuals. Here immunoSEQ multiplex PCR was the method, and the copy in TCRdb shows in-frame clones only, minus some. The table lists some 2.4 million clones, roughly 93% of them singletons. Sample: naive CD4+ T cells from PBMCs. Subset specified: CD45RA+ positively selected. Receptors were obtained from a man aged 18-30 years in good health. Some clones in this sample may be carry-over from other donors' samples.

This chain joins TRBV9 and TRBJ1-2; 10 bases are shared with TRBD1. CDR3 length: 16 residues. Germline assignment: CDR1 SGDLS and CDR2 YYNGEE. The ends lost 0 bases at V and 4 bases at J; junction bases unmatched: 6. The CDR3 DNA reads TGTGCCAGCAGCGTAGGGGACAGGGGATCGGGCTATGGCTACACCTTC. Its protein product is CASSVGDRGSGYGYTF.

The V gene is TRBV5-1, the J gene TRBJ2-3; TRBD1 aligns across 7 bases. V lost 4 bases to trimming and J lost 5 bases; unmatched junction nucleotides: 4. The CDR3 loop spans 13 amino acids. CDR1 is SGHRS, CDR2 YFSETQ, per germline. This CDR3 reads CASSNDRVDTQYF. CDR3 coding DNA: TGCGCCAGCAGCAACGACAGGGTAGATACGCAGTATTTT.

This clone appeared a few times. Other DNA sequences in the sample encode the same CDR3. This chain uses TRBV5-1 with TRBJ2-2, with D perhaps assigned TRBD1 or TRBD2 (5 bases each). The CDR3 totals 14 residues. V lost 0 bases, J lost 6 bases, and 9 bases lay in between. CDR1 and CDR2 from the germline V gene are SGHRS and YFSETQ. The CDR3 region is CASSLDPGPGELFF. Written as DNA, the CDR3 is TGCGCCAGCAGCTTGGATCCGGGGCCCGGGGAGCTGTTTTTT. Using reference TRBV5-1 and TRBJ2-2 for the parts outside the CDR3, the full variable domain is KAGVTQTPRYLIKTRGQQVTLSCSPISGHRSVSWYQQTPGQGLQFLFEYFSETQRNKGNFPGRFSGRQFSNSRSEMNVSTLELGDSALYLCASSLDPGPGELFFGEGSRLTVL.

The V gene is TRBV4-3, the J gene TRBJ2-1; TRBD2 agrees at 8 bases. This CDR3 has 15 amino acids. J was trimmed by 8 bases and V by 0 bases; bases with no gene match: 6. Looked up from germline, CDR1 is LGHNA and CDR2 is YSLEER. This CDR3 is CASSQEAGAWDEQFF. CDR3 sequence (DNA): TGCGCCAGCAGCCAAGAAGCGGGAGCTTGGGATGAGCAGTTCTTC.

The CDR3: CSVEDPHLSGSYEQYF. CDR3 bases: TGCAGCGTTGAAGATCCCCACCTAAGTGGGAGCTACGAGCAGTACTTC. The rearrangement links TRBV29-1 to TRBJ2-7, with D perhaps TRBD2 (5 bases). Per the germline V gene, CDR1 is SQVTM and CDR2 is ANQGSEA. This CDR3 comprises 16 residues. V lost 0 bases and J lost 3, with 18 bases in between.